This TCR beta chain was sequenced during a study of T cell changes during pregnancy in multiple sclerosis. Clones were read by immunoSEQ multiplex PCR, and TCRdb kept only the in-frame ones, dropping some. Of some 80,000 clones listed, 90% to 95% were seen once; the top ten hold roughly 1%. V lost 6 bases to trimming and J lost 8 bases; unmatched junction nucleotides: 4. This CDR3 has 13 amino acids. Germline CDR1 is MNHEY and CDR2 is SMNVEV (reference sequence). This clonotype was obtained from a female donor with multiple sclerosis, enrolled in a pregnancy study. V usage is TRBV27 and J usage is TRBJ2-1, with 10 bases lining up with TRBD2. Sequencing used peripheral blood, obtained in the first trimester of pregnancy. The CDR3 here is CASRPGTSDEQFF. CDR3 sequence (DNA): TGTGCCAGCAGACCCGGGACTAGCGATGAGCAGTTCTTC.